This T cell receptor (beta chain) appears in the sequencing data of a study of CD8+CD57+ T cells in acquired aplastic anemia. The wider study: Sorted CD4+ plus CD8+ cells gave DNA averaging about 3.2 ug.

General study points: No significant patient-versus-control difference appeared in CD8+ Simpson's diversity.

This clonotype has just a few counts. Its antigen is not known. The template for TCR beta VDJ and CDR3 sequence profiling was genomic DNA. Using its own MiXCR run on the reads, TCRdb lists one record per CDR3 protein. This sample yields 150,000 to 180,000 distinct CDR3 sequences, of which approximately 52% are seen a single time; 10% to 15% belongs to the top ten. Previously, flow cytometry had revealed CD8+CD57+ cell expansion in the patients chosen for sequencing. In all patients, the disease was severe acquired aplastic anemia. Sequencing was carried out using sorted CD4+, CD8+, or CD8+CD57+ T cells (not recorded which) from PBMCs. The receptor comes from a human donor with aplastic anemia.

CDR3 sequence: CASSQDGDGQAMNTEAFF. The CDR3 DNA follows: TGTGCCAGCAGCCAAGATGGCGACGGCCAGGCCATGAACACTGAAGCTTTCTTT. The rearrangement uses TRBV3-1 and TRBJ1-1; D is unclear. V was clipped by 0 bases and J by 0 bases, with 17 bases between them. There are 18 residues in the CDR3. In germline, CDR1 is LGHDT, CDR2 YNNKEL (reference sequence). The whole variable domain, remainder taken from reference TRBV3-1 and TRBJ1-1, is DTAVSQTPKYLVTQMGNDKSIKCEQNLGHDTMYWYKQDSKKFLKIMFSYNNKELIINETVPNRFSPKSPDKAHLNLHINSLELGDSAVYFCASSQDGDGQAMNTEAFFGQGTRLTVV.